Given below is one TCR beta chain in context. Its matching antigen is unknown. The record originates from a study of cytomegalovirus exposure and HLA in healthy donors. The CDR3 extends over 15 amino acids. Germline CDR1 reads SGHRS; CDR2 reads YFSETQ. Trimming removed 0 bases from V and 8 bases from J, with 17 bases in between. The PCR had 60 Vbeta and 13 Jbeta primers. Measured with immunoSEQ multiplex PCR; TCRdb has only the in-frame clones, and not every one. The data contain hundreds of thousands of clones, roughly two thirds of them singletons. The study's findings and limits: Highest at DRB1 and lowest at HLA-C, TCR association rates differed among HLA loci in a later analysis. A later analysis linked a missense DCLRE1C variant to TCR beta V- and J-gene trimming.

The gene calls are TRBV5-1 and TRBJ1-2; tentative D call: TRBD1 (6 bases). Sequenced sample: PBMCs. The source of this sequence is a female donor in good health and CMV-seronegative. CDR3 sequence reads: CASSLGDQGHMGYTF. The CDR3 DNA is TGCGCCAGCAGCTTGGGTGATCAGGGGCATATGGGCTACACCTTC. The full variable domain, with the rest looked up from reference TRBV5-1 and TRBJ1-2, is KAGVTQTPRYLIKTRGQQVTLSCSPISGHRSVSWYQQTPGQGLQFLFEYFSETQRNKGNFPGRFSGRQFSNSRSEMNVSTLELGDSALYLCASSLGDQGHMGYTFGSGTRLTVV.